This T cell receptor beta chain emerged from a study of OX40 agonist ivuxolimab in advanced cancers. Study-level information: Intravenous ivuxolimab at 0.01 to 10 mg/kg was given to patients every 2 weeks. Partial responses were observed in three patients, of whom one had hepatocellular carcinoma and two had cutaneous melanoma.

Of note for this clone: Antigen: not known.

The protocol was immunoSEQ multiplex PCR, while the TCRdb copy is restricted to in-frame clones and leaves out a portion. This sample yields about 18,000 clones, of which 78% are seen a single time; 14% to 15% belongs to the top ten. Study observations and caveats: In general, CD8+ T cells held more expanded clones than CD4+ did, on average. At 0.1 to 3.0 mg/kg and by week 6, clonal expansion occurred in CD4+ and CD8+ blood T cells.

The sample consisted of CD4+ or CD8+ T cells sorted from blood, taken in a trial of the OX40 agonist ivuxolimab. The TCR was taken from an adult with an advanced solid tumor such as melanoma, head and neck, liver or kidney cancer.

CDR3 amino acids: CASSLEGFGETQYF. The CDR3 DNA reads TGTGCCAGCAGCTTAGAGGGTTTTGGTGAGACCCAGTACTTC. The V gene is TRBV7-6, the J gene TRBJ2-5; no definite D call. The CDR3 sequence is 14 residues long. With 1 base removed from V and 5 bases from J, the gap between germline ends came to 11 bases. CDR1 and CDR2 (germline): SGHVS, FNYEAQ.